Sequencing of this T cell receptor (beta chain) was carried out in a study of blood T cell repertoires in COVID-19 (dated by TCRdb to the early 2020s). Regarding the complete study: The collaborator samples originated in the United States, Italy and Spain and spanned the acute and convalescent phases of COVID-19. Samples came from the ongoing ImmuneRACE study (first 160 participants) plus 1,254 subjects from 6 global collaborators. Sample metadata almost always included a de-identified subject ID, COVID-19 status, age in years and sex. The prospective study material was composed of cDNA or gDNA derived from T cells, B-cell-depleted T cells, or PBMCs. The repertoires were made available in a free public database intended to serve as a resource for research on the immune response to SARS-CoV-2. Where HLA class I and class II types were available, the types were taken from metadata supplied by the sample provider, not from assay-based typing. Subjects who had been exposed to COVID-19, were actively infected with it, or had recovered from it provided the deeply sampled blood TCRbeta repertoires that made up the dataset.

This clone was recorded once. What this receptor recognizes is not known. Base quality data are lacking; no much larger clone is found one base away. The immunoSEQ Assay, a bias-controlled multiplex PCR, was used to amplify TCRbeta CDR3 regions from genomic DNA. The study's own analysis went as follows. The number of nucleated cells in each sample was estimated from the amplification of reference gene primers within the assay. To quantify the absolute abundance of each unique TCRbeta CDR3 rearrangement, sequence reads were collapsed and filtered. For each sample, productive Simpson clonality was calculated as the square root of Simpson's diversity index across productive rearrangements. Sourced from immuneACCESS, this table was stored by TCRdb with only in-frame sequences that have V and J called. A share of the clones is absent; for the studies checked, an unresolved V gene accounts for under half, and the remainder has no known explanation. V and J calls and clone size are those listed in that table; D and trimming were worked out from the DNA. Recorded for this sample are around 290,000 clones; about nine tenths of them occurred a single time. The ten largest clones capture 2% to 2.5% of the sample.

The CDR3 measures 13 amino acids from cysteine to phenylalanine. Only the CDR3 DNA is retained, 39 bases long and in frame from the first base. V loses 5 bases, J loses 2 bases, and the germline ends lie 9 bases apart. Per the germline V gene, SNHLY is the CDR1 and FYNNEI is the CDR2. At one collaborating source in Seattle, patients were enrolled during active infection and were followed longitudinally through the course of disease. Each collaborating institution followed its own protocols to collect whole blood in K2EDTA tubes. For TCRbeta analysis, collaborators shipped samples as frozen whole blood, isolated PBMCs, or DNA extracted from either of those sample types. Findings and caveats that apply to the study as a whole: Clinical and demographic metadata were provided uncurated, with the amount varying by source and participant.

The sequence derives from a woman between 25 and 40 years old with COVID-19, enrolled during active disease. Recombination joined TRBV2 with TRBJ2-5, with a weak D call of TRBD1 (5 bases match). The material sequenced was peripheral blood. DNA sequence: TGTGCCAGCAGTCGAACAGGTCAAGAGACCCAGTACTTC. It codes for CASSRTGQETQYF.